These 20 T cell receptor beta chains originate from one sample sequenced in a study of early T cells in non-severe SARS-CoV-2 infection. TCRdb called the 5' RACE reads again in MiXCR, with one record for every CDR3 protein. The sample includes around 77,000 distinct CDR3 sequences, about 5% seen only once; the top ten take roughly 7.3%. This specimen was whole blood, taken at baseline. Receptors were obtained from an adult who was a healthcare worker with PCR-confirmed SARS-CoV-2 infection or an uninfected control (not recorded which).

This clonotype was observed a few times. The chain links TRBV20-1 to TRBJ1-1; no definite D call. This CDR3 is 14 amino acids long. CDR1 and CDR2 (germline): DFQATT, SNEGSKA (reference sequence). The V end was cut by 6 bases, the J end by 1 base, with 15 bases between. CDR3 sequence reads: CSARIQSTNTEAFF. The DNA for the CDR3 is TGCAGTGCCCGTATCCAAAGTACGAACACTGAAGCTTTCTTT.

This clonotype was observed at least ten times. In nucleotides, the CDR3 is TGCGCCAGCAGCTTGGAGGGACTAGCGGGTCCAGGTGAGCAGTTCTTC. The encoded protein is CASSLEGLAGPGEQFF. The rearrangement links TRBV5-1 to TRBJ2-1; 12 bases map to TRBD2. The CDR3 has 16 amino acids. Germline V gene data show CDR1 as SGHRS and CDR2 as YFSETQ. The V and J ends lost 0 bases and 9 bases, in that order; junction bases with no gene match: 7.

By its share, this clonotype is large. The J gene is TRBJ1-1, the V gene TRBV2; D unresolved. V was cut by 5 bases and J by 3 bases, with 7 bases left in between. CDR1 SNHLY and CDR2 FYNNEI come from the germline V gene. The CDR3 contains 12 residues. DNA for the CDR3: TGTGCCAGCAGTCACAGCTACACTGAAGCTTTCTTT. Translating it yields CASSHSYTEAFF.

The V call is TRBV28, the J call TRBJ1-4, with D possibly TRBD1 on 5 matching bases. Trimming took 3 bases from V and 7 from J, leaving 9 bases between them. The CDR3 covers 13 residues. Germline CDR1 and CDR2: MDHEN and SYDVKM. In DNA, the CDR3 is TGTGCCAGCAGTTTTTCCAGGGCTGAAAAACTGTTTTTT. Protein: CASSFSRAEKLFF.

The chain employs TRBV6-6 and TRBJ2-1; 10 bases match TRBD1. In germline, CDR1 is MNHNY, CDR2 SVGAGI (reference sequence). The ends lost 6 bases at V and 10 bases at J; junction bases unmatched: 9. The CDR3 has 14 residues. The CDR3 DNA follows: TGTGCCAGCAGGACAGGGGGCTGGCCCTCGGAGCAGTTCTTC. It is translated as CASRTGGWPSEQFF.

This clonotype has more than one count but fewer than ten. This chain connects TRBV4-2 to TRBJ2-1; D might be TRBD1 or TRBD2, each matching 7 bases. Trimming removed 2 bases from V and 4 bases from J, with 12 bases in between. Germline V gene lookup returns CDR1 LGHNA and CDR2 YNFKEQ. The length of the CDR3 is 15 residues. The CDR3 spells CASSQQGGGYNEQFF. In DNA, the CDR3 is TGTGCCAGCAGCCAACAGGGGGGGGGTTACAATGAGCAGTTCTTC.

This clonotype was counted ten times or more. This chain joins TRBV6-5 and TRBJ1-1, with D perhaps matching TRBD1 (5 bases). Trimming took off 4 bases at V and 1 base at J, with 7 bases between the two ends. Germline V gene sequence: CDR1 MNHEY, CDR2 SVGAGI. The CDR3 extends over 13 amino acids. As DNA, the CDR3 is TGTGCCAGCAGTTTCCAGGGGAACACTGAAGCTTTCTTT. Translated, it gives CASSFQGNTEAFF.

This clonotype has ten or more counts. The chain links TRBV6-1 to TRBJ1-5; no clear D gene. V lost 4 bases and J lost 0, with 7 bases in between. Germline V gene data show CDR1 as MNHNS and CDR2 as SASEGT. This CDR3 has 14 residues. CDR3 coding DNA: TGTGCCAGCAGTGGGGGTAATAGCAATCAGCCCCAGCATTTT. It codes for CASSGGNSNQPQHF.

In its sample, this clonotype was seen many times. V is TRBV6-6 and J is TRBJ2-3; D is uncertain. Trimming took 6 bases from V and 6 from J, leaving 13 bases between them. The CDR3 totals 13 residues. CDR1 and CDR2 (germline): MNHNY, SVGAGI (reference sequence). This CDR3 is CASSHRAPDTQYF. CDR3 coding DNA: TGTGCCAGCAGCCACCGGGCCCCGGATACGCAGTATTTT.

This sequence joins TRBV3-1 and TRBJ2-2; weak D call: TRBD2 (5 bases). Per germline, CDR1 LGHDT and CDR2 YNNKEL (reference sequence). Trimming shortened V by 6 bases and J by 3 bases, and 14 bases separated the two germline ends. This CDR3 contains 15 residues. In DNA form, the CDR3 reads TGTGCCAGCAGTTCTACCTACGGGGACACCGGGGAGCTGTTTTTT. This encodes CASSSTYGDTGELFF. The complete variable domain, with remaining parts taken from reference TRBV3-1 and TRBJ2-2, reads DTAVSQTPKYLVTQMGNDKSIKCEQNLGHDTMYWYKQDSKKFLKIMFSYNNKELIINETVPNRFSPKSPDKAHLNLHINSLELGDSAVYFCASSSTYGDTGELFFGEGSRLTVL.

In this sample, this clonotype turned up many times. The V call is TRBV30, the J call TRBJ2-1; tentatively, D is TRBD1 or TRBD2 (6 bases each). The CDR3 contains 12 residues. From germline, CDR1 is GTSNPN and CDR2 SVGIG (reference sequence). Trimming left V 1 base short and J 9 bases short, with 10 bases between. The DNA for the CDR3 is TGTGCCTGGAGTGCTTGGGGGGCTGAGCAGTTCTTC. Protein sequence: CAWSAWGAEQFF.

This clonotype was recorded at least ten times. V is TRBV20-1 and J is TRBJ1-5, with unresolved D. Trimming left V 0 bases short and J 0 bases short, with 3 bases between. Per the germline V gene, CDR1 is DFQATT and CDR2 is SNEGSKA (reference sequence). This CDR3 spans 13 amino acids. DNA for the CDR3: TGCAGTGCTAGAGATATTAGCAATCAGCCCCAGCATTTT. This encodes CSARDISNQPQHF.

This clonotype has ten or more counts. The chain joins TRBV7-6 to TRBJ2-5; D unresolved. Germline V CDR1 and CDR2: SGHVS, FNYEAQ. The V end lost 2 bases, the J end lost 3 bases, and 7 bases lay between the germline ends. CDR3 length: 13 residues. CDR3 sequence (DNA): TGTGCCAGCAGCTTAAGGGTTAAAGAGACCCAGTACTTC. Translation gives CASSLRVKETQYF. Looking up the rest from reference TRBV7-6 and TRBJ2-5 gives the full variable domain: GAGVSQSPRYKVTKRGQDVALRCDPISGHVSLYWYRQALGQGPEFLTYFNYEAQQDKSGLPNDRFSAERPEGSISTLTIQRTEQRDSAMYRCASSLRVKETQYFGPGTRLLVL.

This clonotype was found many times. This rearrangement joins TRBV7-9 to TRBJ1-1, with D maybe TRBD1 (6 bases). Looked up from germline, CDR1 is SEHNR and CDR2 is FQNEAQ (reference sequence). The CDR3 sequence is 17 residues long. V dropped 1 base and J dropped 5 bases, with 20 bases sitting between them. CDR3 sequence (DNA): TGTGCCAGCAGCTTAGAAAGAGGGGGACTTCGAGATACTGAAGCTTTCTTT. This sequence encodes CASSLERGGLRDTEAFF. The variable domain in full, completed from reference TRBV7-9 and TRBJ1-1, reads DTGVSQNPRHKITKRGQNVTFRCDPISEHNRLYWYRQTLGQGPEFLTYFQNEAQLEKSRLLSDRFSAERPKGSFSTLEIQRTEQGDSAMYLCASSLERGGLRDTEAFFGQGTRLTVV.

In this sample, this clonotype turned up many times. CDR3 region: CATSGETNEQFF. CDR3 nucleotides: TGTGCCACCAGTGGTGAGACGAATGAGCAGTTCTTC. The rearrangement uses TRBV24-1 and TRBJ2-1; D remains ambiguous. Trimming cost V 5 bases and J 7 bases, with 8 bases left between them. CDR3 length: 12 residues. Germline V gene lookup returns CDR1 KGHDR and CDR2 SFDVKD.

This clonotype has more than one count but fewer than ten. CDR3 nucleotide sequence: TGCGCCAGCAGCCAAGCGGGGGGGAAGAATCAGCCCCAGCATTTT. Translation gives CASSQAGGKNQPQHF. The chain couples TRBV4-1 to TRBJ1-5, with a weak D call TRBD1 (5 bases). The CDR3 sequence is 15 residues long. V shed 1 base and J shed 4 bases, with 11 bases lying between them. Germline values: CDR1 MGHRA, CDR2 YSYEKL.

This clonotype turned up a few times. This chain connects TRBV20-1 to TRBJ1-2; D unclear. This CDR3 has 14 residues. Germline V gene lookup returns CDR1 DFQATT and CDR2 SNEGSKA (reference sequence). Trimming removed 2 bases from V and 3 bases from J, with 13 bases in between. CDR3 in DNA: TGCAGTGCTAGATTAGGCCGAGAGCACTATGGCTACACCTTC. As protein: CSARLGREHYGYTF.

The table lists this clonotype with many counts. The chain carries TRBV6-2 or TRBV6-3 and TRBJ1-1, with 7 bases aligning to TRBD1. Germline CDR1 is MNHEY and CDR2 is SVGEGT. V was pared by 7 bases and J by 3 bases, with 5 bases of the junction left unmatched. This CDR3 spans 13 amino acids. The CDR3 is CASIAGGDTEAFF. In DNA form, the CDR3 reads TGTGCCAGCATCGCAGGGGGAGACACTGAAGCTTTCTTT.

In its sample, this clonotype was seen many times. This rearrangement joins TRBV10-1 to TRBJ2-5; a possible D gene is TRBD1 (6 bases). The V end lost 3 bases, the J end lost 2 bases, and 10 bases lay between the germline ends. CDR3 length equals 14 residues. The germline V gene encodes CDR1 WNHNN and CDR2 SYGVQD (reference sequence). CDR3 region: CASSETRGQETQYF. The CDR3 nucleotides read TGCGCCAGCAGTGAAACAAGGGGGCAAGAGACCCAGTACTTC.

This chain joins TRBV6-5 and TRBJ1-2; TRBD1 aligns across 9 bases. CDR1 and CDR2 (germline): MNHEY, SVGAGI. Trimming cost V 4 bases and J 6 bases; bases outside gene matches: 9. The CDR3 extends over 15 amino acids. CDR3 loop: CASSSSPGQGHGYTF. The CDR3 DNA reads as TGTGCCAGCAGTTCGTCACCGGGACAGGGACATGGCTACACCTTC.